The T cell receptor (beta chain) described here comes from a study of blood T cell repertoires in COVID-19. TCRdb's table, derived via immunoSEQ multiplex PCR, lists solely in-frame clones and lacks some. The sample contains roughly 62,000 clones, 65% to 85% of which appear only once. The length of the CDR3 is 13 residues. The V gene end was trimmed by 3 bases and the J gene end by 6 bases; junction bases not matched to a gene: 5. Germline V CDR1 and CDR2: GTSNPN, SVGIG (reference sequence). While infection was still active, Seattle patients were enrolled and then followed longitudinally. The chain combines TRBV30 with TRBJ1-5; 7 positions agree with TRBD1. The specimen sequenced was peripheral blood. This TCR came from a man at least 80 years old with COVID-19, enrolled during active disease. The CDR3 coding sequence is TGTGCCTGGAGGGAACAGGGGAGTCAGCCCCAGCATTTT. Translated: CAWREQGSQPQHF.